This TCR beta chain was retrieved from a study of T cells after yellow fever vaccination. TCRdb reprocessed the 5' RACE reads via MiXCR and lists one record per CDR3 protein. The table shows over 150,000 distinct CDR3 sequences, with approximately 6.2% occurring only once. Germline V lookup: CDR1 MNHNS, CDR2 SASEGT. The CDR3 length is 16 residues. After removal of 6 bases from V and 1 base from J, the junction contained 10 bases not matched to a gene. This clonotype came up a few times. Its specificity is not known. Study results and limitations: In post-booster samples, most primary-vaccination clones reappeared (approximately 96% CD4, 75% to 90% CD8). Abundant clonotypes from the bulk population could get into FACS-sorted repertoires as contaminants. Of the clonotypes, a small share occurred in both CD4 and CD8 compartments. Peaking faster, on day 5 versus 15, the secondary response was nonetheless weaker.

The source is a man between 18 and 29 years old who received the YFV17D yellow fever vaccine. Sequences were derived from CD4+ T cells sorted from PBMCs, sampled on the day of the first yellow fever vaccination. The rearrangement links TRBV6-1 to TRBJ1-1, with 8 bases lining up with TRBD1. This CDR3 reads CASSPGQAVGNTEAFF. The CDR3 DNA sequence: TGTGCCAGCAGCCCGGGACAGGCAGTGGGGAACACTGAAGCTTTCTTT.